The text below deals with one TCR beta chain. This record belongs to a study of blood T cell repertoires in COVID-19. Study-level background: Spain, Italy and the United States supplied samples that represented acute and convalescent COVID-19.

Original handling: Amplification from reference gene primers served as the basis for estimated nucleated cell counts. Using immunoSEQ multiplex PCR, the repertoire was profiled, and TCRdb retains in-frame clones only, with some absent. V, J and clone size reflect that table, while D and trimming were determined from the DNA. Of 65,000 to 95,000 clones listed, over 70% were seen once; the top ten hold approximately 5.4%. Trimming pared 2 bases from V and 0 bases from J, leaving 9 bases between. The CDR3 is 15 amino acids. Germline-derived CDR1 and CDR2 are MNHNY and SVGAGI (reference sequence). The chain carries TRBV6-6 and TRBJ2-3; D gene uncertain. Sequenced material: peripheral blood. This sequence was found in a man between 45 and 60 years old with active or convalescent COVID-19. CDR3 nucleotides: TGTGCCAGCAGTTACGCCGGTAGAAGCACAGATACGCAGTATTTT. Translating gives CASSYAGRSTDTQYF.